The following is a TCR beta chain sequence with its context. The J segment lost 4 bases and the V segment lost 6 bases, leaving 7 bases of the junction unmatched. Germline V gives CDR1 MNHNY, CDR2 SVGAGI (reference sequence). The CDR3 covers 15 residues. These data are taken from a study of ipilimumab plus nivolumab after autologous stem cell transplantation. The overall study: DLBCL patients had primary refractory or relapsed disease.

Patients got ipilimumab 1 mg/kg beginning 14 to 28 days post-transplant. Measured with immunoSEQ multiplex PCR; TCRdb has only the in-frame clones, and not every one. The data show some 19,000 clones, approximately 85% seen once. The TCR was taken from a male donor with diffuse large B-cell lymphoma. The chain couples TRBV6-6 to TRBJ2-3; 10 nucleotides align to TRBD2. Here the sequenced sample was PBMCs, taken in a trial of ipilimumab plus nivolumab as post-transplant consolidation. The CDR3 protein is CASSPGTSVADTQYF. CDR3 in DNA: TGTGCCAGCAGCCCAGGGACTAGCGTTGCAGATACGCAGTATTTT.